Below, 23 T cell receptor beta chains from the same sample are listed, as sequenced in a study of T-cell memory formation after mild COVID-19. TCRdb fed the 5' RACE reads into MiXCR, producing one record per CDR3 protein. The sample lists about 310,000 distinct CDR3 sequences, 15% to 20% occurring once. Sequenced sample: PBMCs or a T cell subset sorted from them (not recorded which). All receptors derive from a man between 18 and 29 years old who had mild COVID-19 (a few samples of this study predate the infection). Cell type and time point are not known.

The rearrangement links TRBV27 to TRBJ1-2; 9 bases map to TRBD1. V lost 6 bases to trimming and J lost 4 bases; unmatched junction nucleotides: 6. The CDR3 runs 14 residues. Germline CDR1 reads MNHEY; CDR2 reads SMNVEV (reference sequence). CDR3 nucleotide sequence: TGTGCCAGCAGAACGGGACAGGGAACCTATGGCTACACCTTC. This codes for CASRTGQGTYGYTF.

The rearrangement joins TRBV12-3 or TRBV12-4 to TRBJ1-2; maybe TRBD1 (5 bases). The CDR3 spans 14 residues. Trimming cost V 6 bases and J 4 bases, with 15 bases left between them. CDR3 region: CASSPGPLGYGYTF. The CDR3 DNA sequence: TGTGCCAGCAGCCCAGGGCCCCTTGGCTATGGCTACACCTTC.

The CDR3 reads CASSVEAVGPGELFF. CDR3 coding DNA: TGTGCCAGCAGCGTAGAAGCTGTCGGGCCCGGGGAGCTGTTTTTT. This chain uses TRBV9 with TRBJ2-2; D ambiguous. Germline CDR1 reads SGDLS; CDR2 reads YYNGEE. With 0 bases removed from V and 6 bases from J, the gap between germline ends came to 12 bases. CDR3 length equals 15 residues.

This clonotype was recorded only once. The V call is TRBV25-1, the J call TRBJ1-1, with D possibly TRBD1 on 6 matching bases. The CDR3 runs to 15 residues. Trimming pared 4 bases from V and 1 base from J, leaving 13 bases between. Germline values: CDR1 MGHDK, CDR2 SYGVNS. The CDR3 loop reads CASSVPAGENTEAFF. In DNA, the CDR3 is TGTGCCAGCAGTGTCCCCGCAGGGGAGAACACTGAAGCTTTCTTT.

On this clonotype itself: One junction end does not reproduce the germline sequence, and a read error may be involved. The V gene is TRBV6-1, the J gene TRBJ1-6, with D possibly being TRBD1 (5 bases). Per the germline V gene, CDR1 is MNHNS and CDR2 is SASEGT. The CDR3 is 15 residues long. The chain's CDR3 is CASREDRSYNSPLHF. In DNA form, the CDR3 reads TGTGCCAGCAGAGAAGACAGATCCTATAATTCACCCCTCCACTTT.

There are a few counts of this clonotype. The V and J genes are TRBV3-1 and TRBJ2-2, with a possible D match to TRBD1 (6 bases). The CDR3 has 13 amino acids. The ends were cut back, 5 bases at V and 5 bases at J, with 9 bases in the middle. CDR1 is LGHDT and CDR2 is YNNKEL in the germline V gene (reference sequence). This CDR3 is CASSSQGTGELFF. CDR3 DNA sequence: TGTGCCAGCAGCTCACAGGGAACCGGGGAGCTGTTTTTT.

This clonotype has only a few counts. The chain joins TRBV6-2 or TRBV6-3 to TRBJ2-6, with D unresolved. CDR1 is MNHEY, CDR2 SVGEGT, per germline. V was shortened by 6 bases and J by 1 base, with 7 bases between the two germline ends. CDR3 length equals 14 residues. The DNA of the CDR3 is TGTGCCAGCAGCGAAGCATCTGGGGCCAACGTCCTGACTTTC. It is translated as CASSEASGANVLTF.

This clonotype has just a few counts. This chain links TRBV7-3 with TRBJ2-5; 10 bases line up with TRBD1. With V trimmed by 3 bases and J by 3 bases, 10 bases remained unmatched. Germline CDR1 and CDR2: SGHTA and FQGTGA. This CDR3 has 17 amino acids. CDR3 DNA: TGTGCCAGCAGCTTCGTTGGGCGCGGGACAGGGGAAGAGACCCAGTACTTC. This gives the protein CASSFVGRGTGEETQYF.

The genes are TRBV20-1 and TRBJ1-5; D ambiguous. Germline V lookup: CDR1 DFQATT, CDR2 SNEGSKA (reference sequence). Trimming shortened V by 4 bases and J by 11 bases, and 12 bases separated the two germline ends. The CDR3 runs 11 residues. The CDR3: CSAKSGWAQHF. As DNA, the CDR3 is TGCAGTGCTAAGTCGGGGTGGGCCCAGCATTTT.

The chain combines TRBV24-1 with TRBJ2-7; D may be TRBD1 or TRBD2 (5 bases each). V was pared by 9 bases and J by 2 bases, with 19 bases between. There are 15 residues in the CDR3. Per germline, CDR1 KGHDR and CDR2 SFDVKD. DNA of the CDR3: TGTGCCACCTCAGGCCCAGGGAGAAATACCTACGAGCAGTACGTC. As protein: CATSGPGRNTYEQYV.

The CDR3 protein is CASSSLPGTGGAYEQYV. The DNA of the CDR3 is TGTGCCAGCAGCTCGCTCCCTGGGACAGGGGGCGCCTACGAGCAGTACGTC. The rearrangement joins TRBV7-2 to TRBJ2-7; TRBD1 matches at 12 bases. J was trimmed by 2 bases and V by 4 bases; bases with no gene match: 9. The CDR3 is 17 residues long. The germline V gene encodes CDR1 SGHTA and CDR2 FQGNSA.

This clonotype was seen at least ten times. The gene calls are TRBV7-9 and TRBJ1-1; D is unresolved. With 2 bases removed from V and 3 bases from J, the gap between germline ends came to 10 bases. Germline V gene data show CDR1 as SEHNR and CDR2 as FQNEAQ (reference sequence). The CDR3 runs to 14 residues. CDR3 nucleotides: TGTGCCAGCAGCTTAACTGGCAGCCACACTGAAGCTTTCTTT. Translated, it gives CASSLTGSHTEAFF. Variable domain in full (rest from reference TRBV7-9 and TRBJ1-1): DTGVSQNPRHKITKRGQNVTFRCDPISEHNRLYWYRQTLGQGPEFLTYFQNEAQLEKSRLLSDRFSAERPKGSFSTLEIQRTEQGDSAMYLCASSLTGSHTEAFFGQGTRLTVV.

This chain links TRBV6-4 with TRBJ1-2, with unresolved D. Between the trimmed V and J ends, which lost 2 bases and 4 bases, there was a span of 11 bases. This CDR3 contains 14 residues. Germline assignment: CDR1 MRHNA and CDR2 SNTAGT. CDR3 coding DNA: TGTGCCAGCAGTGACGGGATGAATACCTATGGCTACACCTTC. Translated: CASSDGMNTYGYTF.

Only a few counts were recorded for this clonotype. The chain carries TRBV7-9 and TRBJ2-3, with D maybe TRBD2 (5 bases). With 5 bases removed from V and 4 bases from J, the gap between germline ends came to 13 bases. Germline V CDR1 and CDR2: SEHNR, FQNEAQ (reference sequence). The CDR3 is 14 residues long. DNA for the CDR3: TGTGCCAGCAGCCACGGAGAGAGGGCAGATACGCAGTATTTT. This translates into CASSHGERADTQYF.

J is TRBJ2-4 and V is TRBV7-9, with D maybe TRBD1 (6 bases). The V and J ends lost 5 bases and 0 bases respectively, with 14 bases between them. The germline gives CDR1 SEHNR, CDR2 FQNEAQ (reference sequence). CDR3 length: 16 amino acids. DNA of the CDR3: TGTGCCAGCAGCCTTGCCAGGGGAGAAGCCAAAAACATTCAGTACTTC. Translation: CASSLARGEAKNIQYF.

CDR3 bases: TGCGCCAGCAGCTCGGGGACTAGCGGGGGGGAGACCCAGTACTTC. Translating gives CASSSGTSGGETQYF. The chain uses TRBV5-1 and TRBJ2-5; 15 bases fit TRBD2. The CDR3 extends over 15 amino acids. Losses at the gene ends were 3 bases for V and 5 bases for J; bases not matched to a gene: 2. CDR1 is SGHRS and CDR2 is YFSETQ in the germline V gene.

This clonotype rates as medium-sized. The chain's CDR3 is CASSLEGPQAFF. Here the CDR3 DNA reads TGCGCCAGCAGCTTGGAAGGACCCCAAGCTTTCTTT. The chain recombines TRBV5-1 with TRBJ1-1; no firm D call. CDR1 and CDR2 (germline): SGHRS, YFSETQ. The germline V and J ends were trimmed by 0 bases and 9 bases, with 9 bases remaining between them. This CDR3 contains 12 residues.

In its sample, this clonotype was seen a few times. This chain links TRBV5-1 with TRBJ1-1; D is undetermined. V was clipped by 0 bases and J by 0 bases, with 6 bases between them. Looked up from germline, CDR1 is SGHRS and CDR2 is YFSETQ. The CDR3 has 14 amino acids. The CDR3 DNA is TGCGCCAGCAGCTTGGCGGCCATGAACACTGAAGCTTTCTTT. Residues: CASSLAAMNTEAFF.

In its sample, this clonotype is medium-sized (0.01 to 0.1%). This sequence joins TRBV7-9 and TRBJ2-1; TRBD2 matches at 10 bases. This CDR3 is built from 14 residues. From germline, CDR1 is SEHNR and CDR2 FQNEAQ (reference sequence). Losses at the gene ends were 3 bases for V and 10 bases for J; bases not matched to a gene: 6. CDR3 in amino acids: CASSFGTSGDEQFF. The CDR3 nucleotides are TGTGCCAGCAGCTTTGGAACTAGCGGGGACGAGCAGTTCTTC.

This clonotype occurred a few times. The chain carries TRBV4-3 and TRBJ2-7; no definite D call. With 3 bases removed from V and 2 bases from J, the gap between germline ends came to 8 bases. The CDR3 loop spans 13 amino acids. Per the germline V gene, CDR1 is LGHNA and CDR2 is YSLEER. The chain's CDR3 is CASSQAVTYEQYF. The CDR3 bases are TGCGCCAGCAGCCAGGCAGTCACCTACGAGCAGTACTTC.

This clonotype was detected a few times. The V call is TRBV7-9, the J call TRBJ2-7, with D maybe TRBD2 (5 bases). There are 13 residues in the CDR3. The V gene's germline CDR1 is SEHNR and CDR2 FQNEAQ (reference sequence). Trimming pared 5 bases from V and 2 bases from J, leaving 10 bases between. CDR3 residues: CASSAGLPYEQYF. The CDR3, as DNA: TGTGCCAGCAGCGCAGGACTTCCCTACGAGCAGTACTTC. The entire variable domain, with the rest obtained from reference TRBV7-9 and TRBJ2-7, is as follows: DTGVSQNPRHKITKRGQNVTFRCDPISEHNRLYWYRQTLGQGPEFLTYFQNEAQLEKSRLLSDRFSAERPKGSFSTLEIQRTEQGDSAMYLCASSAGLPYEQYFGPGTRLTVT.

The table lists this clonotype with many counts. The V call is TRBV12-3 or TRBV12-4, the J call TRBJ2-1, with 12 positions matching TRBD2. V gave up 7 bases and J gave up 9 bases; unmatched junction bases: 10. This CDR3 contains 15 residues. CDR3 nucleotides: TGTGCCAGCACCCGGGCTAGCGGGGGGGCCGGTGAGCAGTTCTTC. Translated: CASTRASGGAGEQFF.

This clonotype was observed a handful of times. The rearrangement links TRBV5-1 to TRBJ1-5, with D unresolved. The germline V gene encodes CDR1 SGHRS and CDR2 YFSETQ. The CDR3 has 15 residues. The V and J ends lost 4 bases and 2 bases respectively, with 13 bases between them. The CDR3 DNA is TGCGCCAGCAGCGTAGACCCCTCCGGCAATCAGCCCCAGCATTTT. Amino acids: CASSVDPSGNQPQHF.